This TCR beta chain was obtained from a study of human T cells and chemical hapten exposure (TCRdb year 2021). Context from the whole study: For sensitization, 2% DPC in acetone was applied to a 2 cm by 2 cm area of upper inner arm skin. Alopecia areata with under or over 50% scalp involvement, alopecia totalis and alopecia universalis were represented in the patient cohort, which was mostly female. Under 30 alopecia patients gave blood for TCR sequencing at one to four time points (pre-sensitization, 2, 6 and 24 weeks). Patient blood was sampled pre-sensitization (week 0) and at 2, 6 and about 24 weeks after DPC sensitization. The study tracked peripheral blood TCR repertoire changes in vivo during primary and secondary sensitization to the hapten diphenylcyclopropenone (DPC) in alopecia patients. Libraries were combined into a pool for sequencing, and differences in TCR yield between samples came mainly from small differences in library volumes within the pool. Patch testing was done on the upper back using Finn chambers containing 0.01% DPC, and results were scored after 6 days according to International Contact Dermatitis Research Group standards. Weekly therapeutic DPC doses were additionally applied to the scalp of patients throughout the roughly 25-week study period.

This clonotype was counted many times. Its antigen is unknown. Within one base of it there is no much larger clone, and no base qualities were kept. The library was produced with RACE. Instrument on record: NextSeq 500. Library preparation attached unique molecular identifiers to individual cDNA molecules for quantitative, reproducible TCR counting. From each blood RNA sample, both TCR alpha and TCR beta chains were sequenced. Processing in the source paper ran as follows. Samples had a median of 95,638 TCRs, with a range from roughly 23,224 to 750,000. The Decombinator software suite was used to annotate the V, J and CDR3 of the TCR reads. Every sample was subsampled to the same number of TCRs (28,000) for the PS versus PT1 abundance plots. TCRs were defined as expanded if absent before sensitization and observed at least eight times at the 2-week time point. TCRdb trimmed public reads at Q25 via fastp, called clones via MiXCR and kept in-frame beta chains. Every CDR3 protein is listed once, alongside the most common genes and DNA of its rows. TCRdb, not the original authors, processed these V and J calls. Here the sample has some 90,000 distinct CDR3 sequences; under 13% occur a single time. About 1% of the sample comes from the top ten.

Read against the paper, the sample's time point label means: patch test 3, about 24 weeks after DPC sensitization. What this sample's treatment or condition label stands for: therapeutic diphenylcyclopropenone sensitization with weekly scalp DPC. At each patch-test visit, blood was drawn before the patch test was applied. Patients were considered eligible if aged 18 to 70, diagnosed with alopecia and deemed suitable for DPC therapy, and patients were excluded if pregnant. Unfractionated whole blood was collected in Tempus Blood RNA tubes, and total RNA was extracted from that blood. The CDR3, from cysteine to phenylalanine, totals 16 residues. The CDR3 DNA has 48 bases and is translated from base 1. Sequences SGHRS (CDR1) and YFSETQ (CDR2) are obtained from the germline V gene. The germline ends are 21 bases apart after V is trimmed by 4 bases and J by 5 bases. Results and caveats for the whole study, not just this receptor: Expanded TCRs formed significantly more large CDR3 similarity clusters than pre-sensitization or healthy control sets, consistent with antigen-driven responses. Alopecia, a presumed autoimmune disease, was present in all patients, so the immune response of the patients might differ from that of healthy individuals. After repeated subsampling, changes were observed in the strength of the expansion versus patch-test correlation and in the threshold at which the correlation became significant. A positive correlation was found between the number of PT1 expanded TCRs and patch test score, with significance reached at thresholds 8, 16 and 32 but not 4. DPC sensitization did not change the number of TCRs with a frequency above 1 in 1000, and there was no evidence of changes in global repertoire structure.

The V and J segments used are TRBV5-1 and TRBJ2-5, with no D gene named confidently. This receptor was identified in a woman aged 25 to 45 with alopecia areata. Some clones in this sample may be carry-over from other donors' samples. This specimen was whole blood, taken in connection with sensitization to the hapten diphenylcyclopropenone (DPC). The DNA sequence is TGCGCCAGCAGCCCCCCGACGGGCAAATCGGGTGAGACCCAGTACTTC. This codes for CASSPPTGKSGETQYF.